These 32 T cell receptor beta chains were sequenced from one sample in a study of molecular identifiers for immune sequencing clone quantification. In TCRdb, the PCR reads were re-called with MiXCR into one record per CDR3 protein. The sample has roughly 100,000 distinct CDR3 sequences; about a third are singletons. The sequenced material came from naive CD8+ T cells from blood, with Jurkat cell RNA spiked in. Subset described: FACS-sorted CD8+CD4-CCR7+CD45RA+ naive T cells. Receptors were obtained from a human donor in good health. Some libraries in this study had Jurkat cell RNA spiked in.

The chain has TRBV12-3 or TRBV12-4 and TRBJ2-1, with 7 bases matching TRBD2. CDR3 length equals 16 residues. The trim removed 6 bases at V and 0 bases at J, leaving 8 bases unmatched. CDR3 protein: CASRPQAGSSYNEQFF. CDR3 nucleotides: TGTGCCAGCAGACCCCAAGCGGGGAGCTCCTACAATGAGCAGTTCTTC.

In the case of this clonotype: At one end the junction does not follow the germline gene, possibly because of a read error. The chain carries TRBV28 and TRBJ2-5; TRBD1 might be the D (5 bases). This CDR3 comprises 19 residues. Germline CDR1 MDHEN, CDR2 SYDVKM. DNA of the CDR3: TGTGCCAGCAGTTCGCCCCCGTGCTCCGGTCCAGCAACGACAGAGACCCGGTACTTC. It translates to CASSSPPCSGPATTETRYF.

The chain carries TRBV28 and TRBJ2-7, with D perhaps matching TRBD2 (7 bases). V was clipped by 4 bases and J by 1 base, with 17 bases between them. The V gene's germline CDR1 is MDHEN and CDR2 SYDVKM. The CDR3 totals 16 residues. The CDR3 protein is CASSYSQGGLSYEQYF. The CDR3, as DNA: TGTGCCAGCAGTTACTCACAGGGAGGGCTATCCTACGAGCAGTACTTC.

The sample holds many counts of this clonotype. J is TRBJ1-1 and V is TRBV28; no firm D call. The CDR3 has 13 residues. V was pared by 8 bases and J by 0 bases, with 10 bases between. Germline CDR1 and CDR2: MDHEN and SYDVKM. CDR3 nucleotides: TGTGCCAGCGTTGGGGTCATGAACACTGAAGCTTTCTTT. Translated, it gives CASVGVMNTEAFF. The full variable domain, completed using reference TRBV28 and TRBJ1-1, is DVKVTQSSRYLVKRTGEKVFLECVQDMDHENMFWYRQDPGLGLRLIYFSYDVKMKEKGDIPEGYSVSREKKERFSLILESASTNQTSMYLCASVGVMNTEAFFGQGTRLTVV.

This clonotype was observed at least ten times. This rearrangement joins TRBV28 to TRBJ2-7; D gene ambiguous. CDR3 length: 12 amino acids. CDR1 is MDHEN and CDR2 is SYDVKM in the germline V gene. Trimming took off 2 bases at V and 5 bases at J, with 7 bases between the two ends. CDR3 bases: TGTGCCAGCAGTTTACCCCCCGACGAGCAGTACTTC. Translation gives CASSLPPDEQYF.

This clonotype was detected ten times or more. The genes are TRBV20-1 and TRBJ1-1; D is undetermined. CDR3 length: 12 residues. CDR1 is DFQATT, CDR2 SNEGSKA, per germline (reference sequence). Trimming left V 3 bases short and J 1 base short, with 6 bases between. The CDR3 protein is CSASEANTEAFF. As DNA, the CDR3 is TGCAGTGCTAGCGAGGCGAACACTGAAGCTTTCTTT.

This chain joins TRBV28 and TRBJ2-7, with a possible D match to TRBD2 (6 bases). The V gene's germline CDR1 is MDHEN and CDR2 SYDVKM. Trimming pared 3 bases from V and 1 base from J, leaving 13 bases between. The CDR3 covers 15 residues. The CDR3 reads CASSLASAHSYEQYF. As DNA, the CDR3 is TGTGCCAGCAGTTTGGCTAGCGCACATTCCTACGAGCAGTACTTC.

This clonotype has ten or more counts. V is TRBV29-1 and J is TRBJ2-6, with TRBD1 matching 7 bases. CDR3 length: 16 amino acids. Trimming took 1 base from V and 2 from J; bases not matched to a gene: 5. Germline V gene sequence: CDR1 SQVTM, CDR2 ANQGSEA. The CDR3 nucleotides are TGCAGCGTTGAAGCGGACAGGAAGACTGGGGCCAACGTCCTGACTTTC. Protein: CSVEADRKTGANVLTF.

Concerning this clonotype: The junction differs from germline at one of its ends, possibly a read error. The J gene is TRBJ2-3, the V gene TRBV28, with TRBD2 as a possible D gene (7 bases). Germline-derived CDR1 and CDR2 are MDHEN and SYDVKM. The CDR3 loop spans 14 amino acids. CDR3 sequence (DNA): TGTTCCAGCTGTTTAGGGGGAGGGGCAGATACGCAGTATTTT. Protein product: CSSCLGGGADTQYF.

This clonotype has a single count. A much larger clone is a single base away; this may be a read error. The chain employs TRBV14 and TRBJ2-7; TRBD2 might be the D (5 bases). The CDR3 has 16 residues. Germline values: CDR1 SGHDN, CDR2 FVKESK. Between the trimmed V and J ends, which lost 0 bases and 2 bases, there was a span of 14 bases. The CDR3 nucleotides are TGTGCCAGCAGCCAAGATGAGGGCCGCGTCGCCTACGAGCAGTACTTC. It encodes CASSQDEGRVAYEQYF.

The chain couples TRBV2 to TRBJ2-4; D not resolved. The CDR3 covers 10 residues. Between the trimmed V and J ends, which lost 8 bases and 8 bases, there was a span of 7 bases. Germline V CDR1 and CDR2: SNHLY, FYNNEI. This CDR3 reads CASSWDIQYF. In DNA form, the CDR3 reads TGTGCCAGCTCGTGGGACATTCAGTACTTC.

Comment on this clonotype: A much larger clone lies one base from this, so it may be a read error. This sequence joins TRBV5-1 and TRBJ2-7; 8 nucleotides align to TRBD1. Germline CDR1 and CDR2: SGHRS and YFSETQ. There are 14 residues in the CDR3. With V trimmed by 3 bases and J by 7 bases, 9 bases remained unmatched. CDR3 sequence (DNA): TGCGCCAGCAGCTCCAGGACAGGGTTGAGGGAGCAGTACTTC. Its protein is CASSSRTGLREQYF.

The CDR3 DNA reads as TGTGCCAGCAGTGAAGGTCGGACACCTTTAAGCTCCTACAATGAGCAGTTCTTC. As protein: CASSEGRTPLSSYNEQFF. The rearrangement uses TRBV2 and TRBJ2-1; a weak D match, TRBD1 (5 bases). Trimming pared 1 base from V and 0 bases from J, leaving 16 bases between. Germline V gives CDR1 SNHLY, CDR2 FYNNEI. CDR3 length: 18 residues.

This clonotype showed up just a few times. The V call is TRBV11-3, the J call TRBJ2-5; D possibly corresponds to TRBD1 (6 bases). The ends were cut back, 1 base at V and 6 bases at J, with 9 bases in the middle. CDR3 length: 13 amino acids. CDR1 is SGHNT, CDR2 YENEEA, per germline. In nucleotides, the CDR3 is TGTGCCAGCAGCTTAGCAGGGGAAAAGACCCAGTACTTC. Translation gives CASSLAGEKTQYF.

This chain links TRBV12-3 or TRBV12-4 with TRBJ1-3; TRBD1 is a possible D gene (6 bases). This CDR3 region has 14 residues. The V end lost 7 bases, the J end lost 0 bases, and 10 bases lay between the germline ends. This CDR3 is CASITGSSGNTIYF. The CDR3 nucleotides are TGTGCCAGCATTACAGGGAGCTCTGGAAACACCATATATTTT.

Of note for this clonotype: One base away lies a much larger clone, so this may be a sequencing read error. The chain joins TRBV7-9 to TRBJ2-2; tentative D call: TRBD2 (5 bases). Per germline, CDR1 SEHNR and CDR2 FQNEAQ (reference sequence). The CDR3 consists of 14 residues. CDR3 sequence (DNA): TGTGCCAGCAGCCCCACAAGTTACACCGGGGAGCTGTTATTT. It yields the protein CASSPTSYTGELLF.

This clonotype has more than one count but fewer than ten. For the CDR3, the DNA is TGTGCCAGCAGCAAACAGGGGGCGTACACTGAAGCTTTCTTT. Protein product: CASSKQGAYTEAFF. The chain carries TRBV7-9 and TRBJ1-1; 9 nucleotides match TRBD1. The V gene's germline CDR1 is SEHNR and CDR2 FQNEAQ (reference sequence). The CDR3 has 14 residues. The V gene end was trimmed by 5 bases and the J gene end by 3 bases; junction bases not matched to a gene: 4.

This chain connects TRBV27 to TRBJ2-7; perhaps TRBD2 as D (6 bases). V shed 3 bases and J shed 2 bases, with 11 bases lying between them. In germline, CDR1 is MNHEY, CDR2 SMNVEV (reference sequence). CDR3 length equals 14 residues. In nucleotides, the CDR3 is TGTGCCAGCAGTTTTCGGGGGTGGGCCTACGAGCAGTACTTC. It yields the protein CASSFRGWAYEQYF.

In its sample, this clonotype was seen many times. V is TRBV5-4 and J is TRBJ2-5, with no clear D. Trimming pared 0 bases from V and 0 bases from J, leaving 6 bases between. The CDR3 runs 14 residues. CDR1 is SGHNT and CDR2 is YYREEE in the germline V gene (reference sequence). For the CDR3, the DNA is TGTGCCAGCAGCTTGGTCTGGGACCAAGAGACCCAGTACTTC. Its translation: CASSLVWDQETQYF.

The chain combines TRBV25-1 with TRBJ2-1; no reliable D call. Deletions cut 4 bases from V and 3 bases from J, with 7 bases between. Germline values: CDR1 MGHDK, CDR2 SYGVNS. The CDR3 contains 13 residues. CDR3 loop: CASSAHNYNEQFF. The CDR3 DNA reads TGTGCCAGCAGTGCGCACAACTACAATGAGCAGTTCTTC.

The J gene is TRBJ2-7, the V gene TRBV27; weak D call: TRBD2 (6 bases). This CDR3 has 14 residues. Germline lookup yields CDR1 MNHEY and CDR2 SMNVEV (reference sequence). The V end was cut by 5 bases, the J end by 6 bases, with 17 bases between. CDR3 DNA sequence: TGTGCCAGCAGTGAGACGGTCCGGAGGGTCGAGCAGTACTTC. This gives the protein CASSETVRRVEQYF.

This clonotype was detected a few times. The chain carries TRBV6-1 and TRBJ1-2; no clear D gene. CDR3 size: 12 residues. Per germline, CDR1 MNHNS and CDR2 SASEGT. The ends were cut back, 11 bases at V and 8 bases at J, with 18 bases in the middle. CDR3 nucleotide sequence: TGTGCCGCCCTGGACTGGGCTGGCGGCTACACCTTC. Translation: CAALDWAGGYTF.

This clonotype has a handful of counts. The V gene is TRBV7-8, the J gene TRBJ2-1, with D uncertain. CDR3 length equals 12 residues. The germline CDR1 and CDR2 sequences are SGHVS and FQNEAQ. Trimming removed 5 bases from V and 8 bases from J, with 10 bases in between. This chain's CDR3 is CASSHRPDEQFF. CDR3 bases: TGTGCCAGCAGCCACCGACCGGATGAGCAGTTCTTC.

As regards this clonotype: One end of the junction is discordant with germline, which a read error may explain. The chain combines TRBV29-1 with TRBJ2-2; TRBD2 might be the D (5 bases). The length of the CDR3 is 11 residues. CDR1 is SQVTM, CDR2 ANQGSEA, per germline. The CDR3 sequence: CIVGQHGELVF. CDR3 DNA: TGCATCGTTGGGCAGCACGGGGAGCTGGTGTTT.

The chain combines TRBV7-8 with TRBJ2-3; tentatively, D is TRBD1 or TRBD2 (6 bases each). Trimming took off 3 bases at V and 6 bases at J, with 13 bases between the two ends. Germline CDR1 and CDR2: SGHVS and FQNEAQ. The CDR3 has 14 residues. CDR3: CASSLGGLRDTQYF. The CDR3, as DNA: TGTGCCAGCAGCTTGGGGGGCCTACGGGATACGCAGTATTTT.

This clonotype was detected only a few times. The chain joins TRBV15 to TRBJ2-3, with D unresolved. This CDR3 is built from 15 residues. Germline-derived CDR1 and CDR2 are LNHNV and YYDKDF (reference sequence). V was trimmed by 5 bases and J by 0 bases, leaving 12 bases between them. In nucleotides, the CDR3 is TGTGCCACCAGCGTAACCCGGCACAGCACAGATACGCAGTATTTT. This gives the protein CATSVTRHSTDTQYF.

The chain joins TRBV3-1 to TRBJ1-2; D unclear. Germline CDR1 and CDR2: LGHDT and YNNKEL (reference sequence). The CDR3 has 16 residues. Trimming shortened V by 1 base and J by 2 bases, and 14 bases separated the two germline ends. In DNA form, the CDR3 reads TGTGCCAGCAGCCAAGTCAGGCCAGACCCCAACTATGGCTACACCTTC. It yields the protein CASSQVRPDPNYGYTF.

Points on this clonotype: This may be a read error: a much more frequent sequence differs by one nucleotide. The CDR3: CASSSDWHSDQPQHF. Written as DNA, the CDR3 is TGTGCCAGCAGCTCGGACTGGCATAGCGATCAGCCCCAGCATTTT. This rearrangement joins TRBV7-9 to TRBJ1-5; no clear D gene. This CDR3 comprises 15 residues. CDR1 and CDR2 from the germline V gene are SEHNR and FQNEAQ (reference sequence).

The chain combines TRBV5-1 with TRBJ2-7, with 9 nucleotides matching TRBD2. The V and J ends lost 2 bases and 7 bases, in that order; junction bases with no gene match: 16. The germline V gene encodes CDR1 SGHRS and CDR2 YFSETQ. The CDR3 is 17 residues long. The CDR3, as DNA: TGCGCCAGCAGCTTCGCGTGTTCGGCGGGAGGGCCTGGGGAGCAGTACTTC. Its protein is CASSFACSAGGPGEQYF.

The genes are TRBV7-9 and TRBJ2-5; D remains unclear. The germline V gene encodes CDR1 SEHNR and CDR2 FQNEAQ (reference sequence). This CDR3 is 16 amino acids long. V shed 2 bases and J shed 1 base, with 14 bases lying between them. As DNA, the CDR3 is TGTGCCAGCAGCTTATATCCCCCCGCAGCCCAAGAGACCCAGTACTTC. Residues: CASSLYPPAAQETQYF. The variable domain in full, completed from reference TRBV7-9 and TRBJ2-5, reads DTGVSQNPRHKITKRGQNVTFRCDPISEHNRLYWYRQTLGQGPEFLTYFQNEAQLEKSRLLSDRFSAERPKGSFSTLEIQRTEQGDSAMYLCASSLYPPAAQETQYFGPGTRLLVL.

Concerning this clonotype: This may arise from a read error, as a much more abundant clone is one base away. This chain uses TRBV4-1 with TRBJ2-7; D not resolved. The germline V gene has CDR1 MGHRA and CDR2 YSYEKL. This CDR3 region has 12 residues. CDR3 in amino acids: CASCQDVSEQYF. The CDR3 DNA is TGCGCCAGCTGCCAAGATGTGTCCGAGCAGTACTTC.

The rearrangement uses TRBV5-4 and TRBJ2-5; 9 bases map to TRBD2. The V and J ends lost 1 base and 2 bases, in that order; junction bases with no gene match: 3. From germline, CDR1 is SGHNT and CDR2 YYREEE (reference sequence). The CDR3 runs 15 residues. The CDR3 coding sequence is TGTGCCAGCAGCTTGCTAGCGGGGAAACAAGAGACCCAGTACTTC. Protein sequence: CASSLLAGKQETQYF.